This paragraph covers one T cell receptor (beta chain) sequence. It has no known antigen specificity. The record has no base qualities; no much larger clone is one base away. A distance of 12 bases separates the germline ends of V and J, which lose 6 bases and 3 bases respectively. Its CDR3 holds 13 amino acids, cysteine through phenylalanine. The sequence is cut down to CDR3 DNA, 39 bases in frame from base 1. The germline V gene gives CDR1 as KGHSH and CDR2 as LQKENI. The data were taken from a study of cytomegalovirus exposure and HLA in healthy donors (dated by TCRdb to 2015 to 2018). With respect to the entire study: An earlier analysis of about 560 of the donors reported 276 Gb of sequence data and some 110 million unique TCR beta sequences obtained from roughly 180 million T cells. An early release that covered more than 550 HLA-typed donors contained approximately 290 gigabases of sequencing data and 75 million to 100 million unique TCR sequences. Among the roughly 370 genotyped donors, around 81% belonged to the genetic ancestry cluster associated with self-reported Caucasian donors. The study aimed to test whether cataloging public T cell receptors could reveal signatures of past pathogen exposure. The T cell repertoires of roughly 660 subjects were profiled by immunosequencing and related to cytomegalovirus serostatus. Besides the first cohort of roughly 700 subjects, a separate validation cohort made up of 120 different subjects was used. The study combined high-throughput TCR immunosequencing, statistical association of individual TCRs with disease status, and machine learning to predict cytomegalovirus infection status. To study patterns of TCR occurrence, a later analysis re-analyzed previously published TCR beta repertoires from several hundred donors and added high-resolution HLA genotyping. The later analysis used no new phenotypic data to find candidate immune exposures, relying instead on TCR beta sequences and their occurrence across donors. In an earlier analysis of roughly 540 of the donors, high-throughput TCR beta sequencing was used to judge whether each TCR beta V gene segment behaved as functional or pseudogenic. Donor age, sex, ethnicity and CMV serostatus were compiled alongside the repertoire data. A later genetic analysis took genome-wide SNP genotypes for about 55% of the roughly 700 donors and used that subset as a discovery cohort. Every discovery cohort repertoire had been produced on one sequencing platform. HLA typing included class I and class II loci at four-digit resolution. Typing coverage differed by locus: A, B, C, DRB1 and DQB1 were typed in roughly 620-630 donors, DQA1 in about 500, DPA1 in some 610, and DPB1 in around 440. Roughly five DR-DQ haplotypes were handled as single units for association and clustering, since linkage in the cohort was strong. Among under 450 genotyped donors of the cohort, an average of approximately 250,000 unique TCR beta nucleotide sequences were sequenced per donor, about a sixth of them non-productive.

The cohort was made up of roughly 670 healthy bone marrow donors. At the time of sampling, all cohort members were nominally healthy, though unrecorded immune exposures were likely present. The donor was CMV seropositive and belonged to the group of 250 to 300 seropositive cohort members. Each donor provided a peripheral blood sample, and peripheral blood mononuclear cells were used for TCR beta sequencing. Genomic DNA was extracted from the blood cell samples with the Qiagen DNeasy Blood Extraction Kit. Broader findings and caveats from the paper: Only TCR beta chains were sequenced in this cohort, and the absence of alpha or paired-chain data limited detectable features. Immune exposure information for the cohort was limited to CMV serostatus. Roughly uniform sequencing depth across donors was assumed in presence/absence analyses, although this assumption may not hold. A later genetic analysis associated a missense DCLRE1C variant with V-gene and J-gene trimming of TCR beta chains, and an independent cohort replicated the association. A few of the identified cytomegalovirus-associated TCR beta chains were confirmed in vitro to be specific for cytomegalovirus antigens. A later genetic analysis reported fewer N-insertions in productive TCRs among donors in an Asian-associated ancestry cluster than the roughly 690-donor mean. Because the 87-base-pair reads could not distinguish some IMGT-functional V segments, including TRBV6-2 and TRBV6-3, those segments were excluded. When HLA alleles, especially DR and DQ, strongly co-occurred, attributing TCR associations to individual alleles was difficult. In a later analysis, most CMV-associated TCR beta chains were found to appear HLA-restricted, with HLA associations seemingly driven largely by CMV exposure. According to the authors, the approach could potentially be generalized to other disease states and immunological phenotypes. A later analysis found that TCR association rates varied across HLA loci, with DRB1 alleles showing the most associated TCRs and HLA-C alleles the fewest. In a later analysis, HLA-associated TCR beta chains were found to be more clonally expanded and to have lower generation probabilities than equally common non-associated chains. In a later analysis, several top co-occurrence clusters were reported to appear linked to parvovirus B19, influenza, CMV and Epstein-Barr virus. A further reported finding was that TCR beta sequences accurately predicted the HLA-A and HLA-B alleles for most subjects in the first cohort. Linkage disequilibrium might explain the correlated functional status among segregating V segments, but an unknown experimental factor could not be ruled out. The classifier was reported to diagnose cytomegalovirus status with high specificity and sensitivity in both the original cohort and the validation cohort. The study gave a list of under 200 TCR beta chains associated with cytomegalovirus. HLA typing was unavailable for some donors at each locus, so association tests used only the typed subset. A group of highly shared sequence variants was considered likely to be a technical artifact of the sequencing pipeline. While some public TCRs were present in many individuals, most TCR sequences turned up only very rarely across donors. Broadly in line with IMGT annotations, most TCR beta V segments showed up in productive rearrangements about 87% or about 30% of the time in an earlier analysis of several hundred of the donors. The earlier analysis of a few hundred of the donors excluded roughly 17 rarely observed V segments, including chromosome 9 orphons, because counts were too low. In a later analysis, 15,000 to 20,000 TCR beta sequences were associated with specific HLA alleles at a false discovery rate of 0.05.

Library prep was done by the immunoSEQ multiplex PCR assay. A mixture of 60 forward primers for TCR Vbeta segments and 13 reverse primers for TCR Jbeta segments was used in the multiplex PCR. The CDR3 region of rearranged TCR beta genes was amplified from genomic DNA by a multiplex PCR assay. The Illumina HiSeq System was used to sequence the amplified TCR beta libraries as 87-base-pair reads. The original methods were these. A later analysis counted approximately 84 million unique TCR beta chains across the 500 to 850 repertoires, and 10 million to 12 million of these chains were shared by at least two donors. Raw reads were error-corrected and collapsed into unique sequences by a nearest-neighbor algorithm in which closely related sequences were merged to remove PCR and sequencing errors. V, D and J gene segments were assigned by aligning CDR3 sequences to IMGT reference sequences. For a sequence to be retained, at least a six-nucleotide match to both a V gene segment and a J gene segment was required. A rearrangement was called productive if the CDR3 had no stop codons and remained in frame with V and J, and every other rearrangement was called non-productive. Following IMGT convention, CDR3 was defined as the stretch from the second conserved V-encoded cysteine to the conserved J-encoded phenylalanine. Sequences without an unambiguous match to a single V gene segment were excluded from the earlier analysis of about 600 of the donors. In an earlier analysis of around 600 of the donors, V segments were called functional above 56.7% productive rearrangements and were called segregating when the between-donor standard deviation exceeded 5%. To diagnose cytomegalovirus status from the catalog of TCR beta chain sequences, a statistical classification framework was built. A later analysis assigned V and J genes by comparing TCR nucleotide sequences with IMGT/GENE-DB human TR gene sequences. Using the TCRdist pipeline, a later analysis assigned CDR3 sequences along with most-parsimonious VDJ recombination scenarios. In a later analysis, each TCR beta chain was defined by its CDR3 amino acid sequence together with its V-gene family, and reads lacking a unique V-gene family were excluded. In a later analysis, some 600 highly shared, low-generation-probability nucleotide sequences were removed to address suspected cross-contamination and a sequencing artifact. In a later analysis, a clonal expansion index for each public chain was calculated from normalized within-repertoire ranks of inferred template counts. A later analysis computed generation probabilities with a VDJ recombination model fitted to out-of-frame rearrangements, and checked the results against IGoR. A later analysis scored TCR-TCR, TCR-HLA and TCR-CMV co-occurrence with hypergeometric tests, applying a repertoire-size bias correction to TCR pairs. False discovery rates were estimated in a later analysis by permuting HLA or CMV assignments 20 times. A later analysis grouped co-occurring TCRs with DBSCAN, adding TCRdist sequence similarity when clustering within HLA-allele-positive subsets. For co-occurrence clustering, repertoires with fewer than 30,000 or more than 120,000 public chains were excluded, along with five or six repertoires with anomalous nucleotide sharing. This immuneACCESS table, as held by TCRdb, lists in-frame sequences with V and J called but not all clones. Of the missing ones, under half trace to an unresolved V gene in checked studies; the others have no known cause. The V and J calls and clone size are taken from that table; D and trimming were inferred from the DNA. Present in this sample are about 200,000 clones, around 79% of which were seen just once. The ten largest clones represent approximately 0.4% of the sample.

The specimen was PBMCs. The sequence joins TRBV18 to TRBJ2-7; a tentative D call is TRBD1 (6 bases match). This clonotype was obtained from a male donor in good health and CMV-seropositive. The DNA sequence reads TGTGCCAGCTCGGAGAAGGGGGACTACGAGCAGTACTTC. The encoded protein is CASSEKGDYEQYF.